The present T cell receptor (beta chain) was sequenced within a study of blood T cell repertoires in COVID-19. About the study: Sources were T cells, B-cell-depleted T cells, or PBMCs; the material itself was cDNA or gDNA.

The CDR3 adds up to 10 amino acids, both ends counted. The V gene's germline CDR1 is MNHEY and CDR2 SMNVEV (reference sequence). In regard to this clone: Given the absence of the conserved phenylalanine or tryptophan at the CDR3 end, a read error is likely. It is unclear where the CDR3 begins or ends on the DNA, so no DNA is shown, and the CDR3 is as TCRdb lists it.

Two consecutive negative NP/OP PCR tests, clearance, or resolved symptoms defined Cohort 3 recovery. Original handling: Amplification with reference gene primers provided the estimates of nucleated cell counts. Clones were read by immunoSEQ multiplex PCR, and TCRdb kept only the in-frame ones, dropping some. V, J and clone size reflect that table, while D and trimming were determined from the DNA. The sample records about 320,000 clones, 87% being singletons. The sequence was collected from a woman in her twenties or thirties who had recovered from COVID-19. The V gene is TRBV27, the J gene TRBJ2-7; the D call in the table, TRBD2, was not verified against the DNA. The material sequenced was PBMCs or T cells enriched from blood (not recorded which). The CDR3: CASRTAGGAG.